This T cell receptor (beta chain) was profiled in a study of human T cells and chemical hapten exposure. One entry per CDR3 protein results from TCRdb running MiXCR on the RACE reads. In the table there are some 300,000 distinct CDR3 sequences, roughly 6% of which are singletons. This clonotype was seen only a few times. Its target is unknown. Time point specified: pre-sensitization, week 0. Stated treatment: therapeutic diphenylcyclopropenone sensitization with weekly scalp DPC. Donors, patients with alopecia ranging from 18 to 70 years old and judged suitable for DPC, provided samples. This CDR3 region has 15 residues. The germline V gene encodes CDR1 SGHRS and CDR2 YFSETQ. V shed 4 bases and J 0 bases; nucleotides not matched to a gene: 5. Study results and limitations: Among TCRs, those above 1 in 1000 frequency were unaffected by DPC sensitization.

The sample was whole blood, taken in connection with sensitization to the hapten diphenylcyclopropenone (DPC). The gene calls are TRBV5-1 and TRBJ1-1, with 8 bases identical to TRBD1. This TCR came from a woman between 18 and 29 years old with alopecia areata. Some clones in this sample may be carry-over from other donors' samples. The DNA for the CDR3 is TGCGCCAGCAGCCTAACCAGGGGGCTGAACACTGAAGCTTTCTTT. It codes for CASSLTRGLNTEAFF.